This entry lists 12 T cell receptor beta chains sequenced from one sample in a study of T cells in tumors after PD-1 blockade. TCRdb's table, derived via immunoSEQ multiplex PCR, lists solely in-frame clones and lacks some. The sample lists approximately 47,000 clones, 65% to 85% seen once, with 8.7% in the top ten. The sequencing used PBMCs, collected before anti-PD-1 therapy. The receptors stem from a human donor with advanced basal cell or squamous cell carcinoma (not recorded which).

The chain is built from TRBV2 and TRBJ1-1, with 8 nucleotides matching TRBD1. V was clipped by 6 bases and J by 2 bases; unmatched bases: 2. CDR1 and CDR2 from the germline V gene are SNHLY and FYNNEI. The CDR3 has 13 amino acids. The CDR3 loop reads CASRDRDNTEAFF. In DNA, the CDR3 is TGTGCCAGCAGGGACAGGGATAACACTGAAGCTTTCTTT. The full variable domain, completed using reference TRBV2 and TRBJ1-1, is EPEVTQTPSHQVTQMGQEVILRCVPISNHLYFYWYRQILGQKVEFLVSFYNNEISEKSEIFDDQFSVERPDGSNFTLKIRSTKLEDSAMYFCASRDRDNTEAFFGQGTRLTVV.

The chain is built from TRBV7-9 and TRBJ2-7, with a tentative D call TRBD2 (5 bases). CDR3 length: 13 amino acids. The V gene's germline CDR1 is SEHNR and CDR2 FQNEAQ (reference sequence). V was clipped by 2 bases and J by 5 bases, with 10 bases between them. CDR3 nucleotides: TGTGCCAGCAGCTTACTTCGGGGTCACGAGCAGTACTTC. It translates to CASSLLRGHEQYF.

V and J are TRBV18 and TRBJ2-3, with TRBD1 as a possible D gene (6 bases). V lost 3 bases and J lost 3, with 16 bases in between. This CDR3 has 16 residues. Germline lookup yields CDR1 KGHSH and CDR2 LQKENI. For the CDR3, the DNA is TGTGCCAGCTCACCCAGCCCGACAGGCGGGACAGATACGCAGTATTTT. Translation: CASSPSPTGGTDTQYF.

The J gene is TRBJ1-1, the V gene TRBV5-5, with D tentatively TRBD1 (5 bases). The CDR3 covers 18 residues. Germline assignment: CDR1 SGHKS and CDR2 YYEKEE (reference sequence). Trimming left V 1 base short and J 1 base short, with 20 bases between. CDR3 DNA: TGTGCCAGCAGCTTGTTATTTTTCCACGGGGGGAGGAACACTGAAGCTTTCTTT. This sequence encodes CASSLLFFHGGRNTEAFF.

The chain joins TRBV5-6 to TRBJ2-2; 9 bases are shared with TRBD1. The CDR3 is made up of 18 amino acids. Germline V gene data show CDR1 as SGHDT and CDR2 as YYEEEE. Unmatched junction bases numbered 17, after V lost 4 bases and J lost 7 bases. CDR3 loop: CASSAISNWDREVGELFF. CDR3 nucleotides: TGTGCCAGCAGCGCGATAAGTAATTGGGACAGGGAGGTCGGGGAGCTGTTTTTT.

This chain joins TRBV5-1 and TRBJ1-1; a possible D gene is TRBD1 (6 bases). CDR3 size: 14 residues. V was shortened by 0 bases and J by 4 bases, with 10 bases between the two germline ends. The germline CDR1 and CDR2 sequences are SGHRS and YFSETQ. The DNA of the CDR3 is TGCGCCAGCAGCTTGGAGGCCAGGGGCACTGAAGCTTTCTTT. Amino acids: CASSLEARGTEAFF.

V usage is TRBV6-5 and J usage is TRBJ1-1, with TRBD1 as a possible D gene (5 bases). Germline lookup yields CDR1 MNHEY and CDR2 SVGAGI. This CDR3 region has 11 residues. Trimming cost V 2 bases and J 13 bases, with 11 bases left between them. CDR3 DNA sequence: TGTGCCAGCAGTTACGAGTCTGGACATTTCTTT. Encoded protein: CASSYESGHFF.

By share of the sample, this clone is medium-sized. Other DNA sequences in this specimen translate into the identical CDR3. V and J are TRBV27 and TRBJ2-3, with unresolved D. This CDR3 has 15 amino acids. The germline V and J ends were trimmed by 3 bases and 0 bases, with 10 bases remaining between them. CDR1 and CDR2 (germline): MNHEY, SMNVEV (reference sequence). CDR3 sequence reads: CASSLGSSSTDTQYF. CDR3 nucleotide sequence: TGTGCCAGCAGTTTGGGCAGTTCTAGCACAGATACGCAGTATTTT.

The V call is TRBV27, the J call TRBJ2-1; possible D gene TRBD1, 7 bases. In germline, CDR1 is MNHEY, CDR2 SMNVEV (reference sequence). V was pared by 6 bases and J by 4 bases, with 19 bases between. This CDR3 region has 16 residues. The CDR3, as DNA: TGTGCCAGCAGAAACCAGGGGGAGGTATATTACAATGAGCAGTTCTTC. Its protein product is CASRNQGEVYYNEQFF.

The chain is built from TRBV29-1 and TRBJ1-2, with TRBD1 identical over 9 bases. The CDR3 has 13 amino acids. Trimming at V came to 4 bases and at J to 3 bases, leaving 3 bases not matched to a gene. Germline CDR1 SQVTM, CDR2 ANQGSEA. DNA for the CDR3: TGCAGCGTTGGGACAGGGGCGGACTATGGCTACACCTTC. Residues: CSVGTGADYGYTF.

The gene calls are TRBV10-2 and TRBJ2-7; 8 bases are shared with TRBD1. The CDR3 is 11 amino acids. V was pared by 8 bases and J by 6 bases, with 3 bases of the junction left unmatched. Germline V gives CDR1 WSHSY, CDR2 SAAADI. CDR3 nucleotide sequence: TGCGCCAGCGGACAGGGTCGCGAGCAGTACTTC. As protein: CASGQGREQYF.

The chain employs TRBV29-1 and TRBJ2-7; perhaps D is TRBD1 or TRBD2 (6 bases each). This CDR3 is 14 amino acids long. Between the trimmed V and J ends, which lost 7 bases and 3 bases, there was a span of 19 bases. Germline CDR1 is SQVTM and CDR2 is ANQGSEA. Here the CDR3 DNA reads TGCAGCGCCTCCCCGGGCAGGGGAGGCTACGAGCAGTACTTC. This encodes CSASPGRGGYEQYF.